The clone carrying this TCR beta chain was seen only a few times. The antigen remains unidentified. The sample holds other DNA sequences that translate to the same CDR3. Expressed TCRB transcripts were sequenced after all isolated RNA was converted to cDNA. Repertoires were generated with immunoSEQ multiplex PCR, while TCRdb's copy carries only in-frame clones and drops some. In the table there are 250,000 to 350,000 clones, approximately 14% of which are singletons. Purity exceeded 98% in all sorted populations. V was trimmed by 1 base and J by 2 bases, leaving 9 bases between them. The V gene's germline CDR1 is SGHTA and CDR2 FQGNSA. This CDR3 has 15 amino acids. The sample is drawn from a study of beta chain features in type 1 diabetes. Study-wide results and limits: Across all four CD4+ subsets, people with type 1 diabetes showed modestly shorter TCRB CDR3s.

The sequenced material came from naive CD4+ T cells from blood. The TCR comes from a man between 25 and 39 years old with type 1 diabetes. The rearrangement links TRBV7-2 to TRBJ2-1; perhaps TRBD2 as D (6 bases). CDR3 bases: TGTGCCAGCAGCTTAGTCTCGGGAGCCTACAATGAGCAGTTCTTC. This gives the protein CASSLVSGAYNEQFF.